The present TCR beta chain was sequenced within a study of cytomegalovirus exposure and HLA in healthy donors (TCRdb year 2017). Turning to the overall study: An earlier analysis of 587 of the donors reported about 260 Gb of sequence data and 100 million to 120 million unique TCR beta sequences obtained from about 180 million T cells. Typing coverage varied by locus: roughly 629-640 donors for A, B, C, DRB1 and DQB1; approximately 500 for DQA1; more than 600 for DPA1; around 490 for DPB1. Every discovery cohort repertoire had been produced on one sequencing platform. Four or five DR-DQ haplotypes were handled as single units for association and clustering, since linkage in the cohort was strong. In a later genetic analysis, genome-wide SNP genotypes for about 65% of the roughly 700 donors were used, and that subset was treated as a discovery cohort. To predict cytomegalovirus infection status, the study combined high-throughput TCR immunosequencing, statistical association of individual TCRs with disease status, and machine learning. The study aimed to test whether cataloging public T cell receptors could reveal signatures of past pathogen exposure. Both class I and class II loci were covered by HLA typing, at four-digit resolution. Donor age, sex, ethnicity and CMV serostatus were collected together with the repertoire data. An earlier analysis of approximately 580 of the donors used high-throughput TCR beta sequencing to judge whether each TCR beta V gene segment behaved as functional or pseudogenic. Along with the approximately 650-subject first cohort, a separate validation cohort of over a hundred different subjects was used. The study used immunosequencing to profile the T cell repertoires of 666 subjects and linked those repertoires to cytomegalovirus serostatus. An early release covering more than 500 HLA-typed donors comprised about 300 gigabases of sequencing data and around 80 million unique TCR sequences. Of the 398 genotyped donors, around 81% fell in the genetic ancestry cluster associated with self-reported Caucasian donors. In the later analysis, no new phenotypic data were used to find candidate immune exposures; instead, reliance was placed on TCR beta sequences and their occurrence across donors. A later analysis re-analyzed previously published TCR beta repertoires from roughly 600 donors and added high-resolution HLA genotyping to study TCR occurrence patterns. Across 300 to 500 genotyped donors of the cohort, an average of roughly 250,000 unique TCR beta nucleotide sequences per donor were sequenced, and around 19% of those sequences were non-productive.

Concerning this clone itself: What this receptor recognizes is not known.

From a lookup of the germline V gene, CDR1 and CDR2 are SGHRS and YFSETQ. The CDR3 starts with the cysteine, ends with the phenylalanine, and has 15 residues. Just the 45-base CDR3 DNA is kept, in frame starting at base 1. V is shortened by 5 bases, J by 11 bases, and the region joining them spans 25 bases. The paper as a whole reports these results and caveats: According to a later analysis, TCR association rates differed among HLA loci, with DRB1 alleles showing the most associated TCRs and HLA-C alleles showing the fewest. Strong co-occurrence of HLA alleles, especially DR and DQ, made assigning TCR associations to individual alleles difficult. A later analysis reported that several top co-occurrence clusters appeared linked to parvovirus B19, influenza, CMV and Epstein-Barr virus. Some IMGT-functional V segments, including TRBV6-2 and TRBV6-3, could not be told apart with the 87-base-pair reads, so those segments were excluded. Because some donors lacked HLA typing at each locus, the association tests relied only on the typed subset. The study gave a list of 150 to 200 TCR beta chains associated with cytomegalovirus. A later analysis found that most CMV-associated TCR beta chains appeared HLA-restricted, with HLA associations seemingly driven largely by CMV exposure. Correlated functional status among segregating V segments might reflect linkage disequilibrium, but an unknown experimental factor could not be ruled out. Compared with equally common non-associated chains, HLA-associated TCR beta chains in a later analysis were more clonally expanded and had lower generation probabilities. Immune exposure information for the cohort was limited to CMV serostatus. Because counts were too low, about 18 rarely observed V segments, including chromosome 9 orphons, were left out of the earlier analysis of approximately 580 of the donors. A later genetic analysis associated a missense DCLRE1C variant with V-gene and J-gene trimming of TCR beta chains, and an independent cohort replicated the association. A cluster of highly shared sequence variants was judged likely to be a technical artifact of the sequencing pipeline. It was suggested by the authors that the approach could potentially be generalized to other disease states and immunological phenotypes. Compared with the approximately 700-donor mean, donors in an Asian-associated ancestry cluster had fewer N-insertions in productive TCRs, according to a later genetic analysis. In an earlier analysis of about 600 of the donors, most TCR beta V segments appeared in productive rearrangements about 90% or about 30% of the time, broadly matching IMGT annotations. Three of the identified cytomegalovirus-associated TCR beta chains were confirmed in vitro to be specific for cytomegalovirus antigens. Most TCR sequences were observed very rarely across donors, whereas some public TCRs were present in many individuals. Cytomegalovirus status was reported to be diagnosed by the classifier with high specificity and sensitivity in both the original and validation cohorts. A later analysis associated about 17,000 TCR beta sequences with specific HLA alleles at a false discovery rate of 0.05. In this cohort, only TCR beta chains were sequenced, and detectable features were limited by the absence of alpha or paired-chain data. A further reported finding was that TCR beta sequences accurately predicted the HLA-A and HLA-B alleles for most subjects in the first cohort. The presence/absence analyses assumed that sequencing depth was roughly uniform across donors, and that assumption may not be true.

The cohort was made up of roughly 670 healthy bone marrow donors. Cohort members were all nominally healthy when sampled, although unrecorded immune exposures were likely present. The donor was CMV seronegative and belonged to the group of 352 seronegative cohort members. A peripheral blood sample was provided by each donor, and peripheral blood mononuclear cells were used for TCR beta sequencing. Genomic DNA extraction from the blood cell samples was performed with the Qiagen DNeasy Blood Extraction Kit. The method behind the library was the immunoSEQ multiplex PCR assay. For the multiplex PCR, a mixture combining 60 forward primers for TCR Vbeta segments and 13 reverse primers for TCR Jbeta segments was used. Amplification of the CDR3 region of rearranged TCR beta genes was performed with a multiplex PCR assay on genomic DNA. The Illumina HiSeq System was used to sequence the amplified TCR beta libraries as 87-base-pair reads. The authors processed their data as follows. Across the roughly 670 repertoires, a later analysis counted tens of millions of unique TCR beta chains, approximately 10 million of which were shared by at least two donors. A nearest-neighbor algorithm error-corrected the raw reads and collapsed the reads into unique sequences, merging closely related sequences to remove PCR and sequencing errors. Alignment of CDR3 sequences to IMGT reference sequences was used to assign V, D and J gene segments. Each retained sequence needed at least a six-nucleotide match to both a V gene segment and a J gene segment. Rearrangements were classified as productive when the CDR3 lacked stop codons and remained in frame with V and J, and all other rearrangements were classified as non-productive. CDR3 was defined according to IMGT convention as the region running from the second conserved V-encoded cysteine to the conserved J-encoded phenylalanine. Sequences without an unambiguous match to a single V gene segment were excluded from the earlier analysis of a few hundred of the donors. In an earlier analysis of several hundred of the donors, a V segment was called functional when productive rearrangements were above 56.7%, and segregating when the standard deviation between donors exceeded 5%. A statistical classification framework was built for diagnosing cytomegalovirus status from the catalog of TCR beta chain sequences. In a later analysis, TCR nucleotide sequences were compared against IMGT/GENE-DB human TR gene sequences so that V and J genes could be assigned. Using the TCRdist pipeline, a later analysis assigned CDR3 sequences along with most-parsimonious VDJ recombination scenarios. In a later analysis, every TCR beta chain was defined by the combination of its CDR3 amino acid sequence and its V-gene family, and reads without a unique V-gene family were dropped. As a way to deal with suspected cross-contamination and a sequencing artifact, a later analysis dropped more than 500 nucleotide sequences that were highly shared and had low generation probability. For each public chain, a later analysis derived a clonal expansion index from normalized ranks of inferred template counts within each repertoire. In a later analysis, generation probabilities were computed using a VDJ recombination model fitted to out-of-frame rearrangements, and the results were checked against IGoR. In a later analysis, TCR-TCR, TCR-HLA and TCR-CMV co-occurrence was scored with hypergeometric tests, and a repertoire-size bias correction was applied to TCR pairs. To estimate false discovery rates, a later analysis permuted the HLA or CMV assignments 20 times. In a later analysis, co-occurring TCRs were grouped with DBSCAN, and TCRdist sequence similarity was added when clustering was performed within HLA-allele-positive subsets. Co-occurrence clustering excluded repertoires with fewer than 30,000 or more than 120,000 public chains, plus five with anomalous nucleotide sharing. Held by TCRdb, this immuneACCESS table contains in-frame sequences only and omits some clones. Under half of the omission traces to an unresolved V gene where checked; the cause of the rest is unknown. For V, J and clone size, that table is used; D and trimming come from the DNA. The table held for this sample gives 140,000 to 150,000 clones. The ten largest make up more than 0.8% of the sample.

The sample consisted of PBMCs. The rearranged chain carries TRBV5-1 and TRBJ1-1, with the D gene uncertain. This sequence was found in a male donor in good health and CMV-seronegative. The DNA sequence follows: TGCGCCAGCAGTACGGGCCTTACGGACTTACAATGGGCTTTCTTT. It specifies CASSTGLTDLQWAFF.